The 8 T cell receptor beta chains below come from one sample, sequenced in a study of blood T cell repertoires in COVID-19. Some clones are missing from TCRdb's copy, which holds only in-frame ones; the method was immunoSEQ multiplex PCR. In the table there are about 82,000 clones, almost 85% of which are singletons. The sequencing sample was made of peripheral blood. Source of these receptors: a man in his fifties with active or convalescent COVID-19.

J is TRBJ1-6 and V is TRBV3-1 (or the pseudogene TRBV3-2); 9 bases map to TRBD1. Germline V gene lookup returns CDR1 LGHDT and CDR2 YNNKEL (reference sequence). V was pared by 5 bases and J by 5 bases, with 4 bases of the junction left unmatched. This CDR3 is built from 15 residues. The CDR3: CASSDGQGNNSPLHF. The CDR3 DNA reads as TGTGCCAGCAGCGATGGACAGGGGAATAATTCACCCCTCCACTTT.

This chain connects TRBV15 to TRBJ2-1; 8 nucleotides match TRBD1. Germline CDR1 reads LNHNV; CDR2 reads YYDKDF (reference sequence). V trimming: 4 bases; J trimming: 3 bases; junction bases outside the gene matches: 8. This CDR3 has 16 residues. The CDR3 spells CATSTLDRAIYNEQFF. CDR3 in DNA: TGTGCCACCAGCACTTTGGACAGGGCAATCTACAATGAGCAGTTCTTC.

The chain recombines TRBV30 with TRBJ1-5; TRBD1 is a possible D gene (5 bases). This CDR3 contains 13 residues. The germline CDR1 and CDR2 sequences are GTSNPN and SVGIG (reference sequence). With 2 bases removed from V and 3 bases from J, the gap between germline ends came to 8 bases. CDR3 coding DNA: TGTGCCTGGAGTAAAGGGGACAATCAGCCCCAGCATTTT. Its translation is CAWSKGDNQPQHF.

The CDR3 region has the DNA TGTGCCAGCAGCCGAGTGGGGGGGGCGAGTTACGAGCAGTACTTC. It translates to CASSRVGGASYEQYF. The gene calls are TRBV7-8 and TRBJ2-7; weak D call: TRBD2 (7 bases). The CDR3 totals 15 residues. Trimming removed 5 bases at V and 4 bases at J, with 18 bases between. Looked up from germline, CDR1 is SGHVS and CDR2 is FQNEAQ. Based on the CDR3 plus reference TRBV7-8 and TRBJ2-7, the full variable domain is GAGVSQSPRYKVAKRGQDVALRCDPISGHVSLFWYQQALGQGPEFLTYFQNEAQLDKSGLPSDRFFAERPEGSVSTLKIQRTQQEDSAVYLCASSRVGGASYEQYFGPGTRLTVT.

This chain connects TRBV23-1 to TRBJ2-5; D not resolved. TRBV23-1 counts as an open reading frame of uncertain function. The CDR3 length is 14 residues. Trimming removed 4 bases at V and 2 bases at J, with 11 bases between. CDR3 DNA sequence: TGCGCCAGCAGTCCCCCGACGGAGCAAGAGACCCAGTACTTC. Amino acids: CASSPPTEQETQYF.

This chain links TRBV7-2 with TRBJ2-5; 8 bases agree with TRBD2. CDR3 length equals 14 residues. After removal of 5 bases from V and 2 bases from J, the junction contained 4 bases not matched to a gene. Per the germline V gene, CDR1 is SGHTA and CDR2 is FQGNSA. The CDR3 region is CASSPGGPQETQYF. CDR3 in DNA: TGTGCCAGCAGCCCGGGGGGGCCGCAAGAGACCCAGTACTTC.

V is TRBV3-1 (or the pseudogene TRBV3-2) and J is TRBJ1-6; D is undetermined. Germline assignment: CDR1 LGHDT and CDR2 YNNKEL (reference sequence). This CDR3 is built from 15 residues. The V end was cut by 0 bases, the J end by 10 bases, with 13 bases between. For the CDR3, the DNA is TGTGCCAGCAGCCAAGATACGGGAGGAAAATCACCCCTCCACTTT. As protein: CASSQDTGGKSPLHF.

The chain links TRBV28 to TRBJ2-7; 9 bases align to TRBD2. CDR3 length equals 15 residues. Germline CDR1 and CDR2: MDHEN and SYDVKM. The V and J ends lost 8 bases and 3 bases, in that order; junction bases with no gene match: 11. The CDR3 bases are TGTGCCAGCGCCCCCCCGACTAGCGGAGACTACGAGCAGTACGTC. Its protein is CASAPPTSGDYEQYV.